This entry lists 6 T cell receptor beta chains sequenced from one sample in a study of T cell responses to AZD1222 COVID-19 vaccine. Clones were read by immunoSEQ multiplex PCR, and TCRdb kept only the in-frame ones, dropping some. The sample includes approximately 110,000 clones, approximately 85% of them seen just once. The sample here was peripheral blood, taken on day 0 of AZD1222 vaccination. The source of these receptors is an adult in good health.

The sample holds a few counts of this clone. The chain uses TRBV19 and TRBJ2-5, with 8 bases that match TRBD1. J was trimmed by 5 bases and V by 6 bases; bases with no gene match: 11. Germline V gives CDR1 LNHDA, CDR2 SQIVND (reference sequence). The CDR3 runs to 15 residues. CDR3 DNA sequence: TGTGCCAGTAGACCGCGACAGGGGAGAGGGGAGACCCAGTACTTC. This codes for CASRPRQGRGETQYF. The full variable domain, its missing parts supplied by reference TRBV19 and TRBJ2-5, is DGGITQSPKYLFRKEGQNVTLSCEQNLNHDAMYWYRQDPGQGLRLIYYSQIVNDFQKGDIAEGYSVSREKKESFPLTVTSAQKNPTAFYLCASRPRQGRGETQYFGPGTRLLVL.

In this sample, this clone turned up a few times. The CDR3 bases are TGTGCCAGCAGCGCTACTCCGTATGGCTACACCTTC. Translated, it gives CASSATPYGYTF. The chain uses TRBV12-3 or TRBV12-4 and TRBJ1-2; D unresolved. This CDR3 has 12 residues. V lost 6 bases, J lost 5 bases, and 10 bases lay in between.

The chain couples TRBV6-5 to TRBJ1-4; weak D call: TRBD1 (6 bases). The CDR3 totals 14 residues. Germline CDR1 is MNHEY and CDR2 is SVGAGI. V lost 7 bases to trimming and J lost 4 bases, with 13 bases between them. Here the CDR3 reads CASNRGDINEKLFF. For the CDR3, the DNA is TGTGCCAGCAATAGGGGGGATATTAATGAAAAACTGTTTTTT.

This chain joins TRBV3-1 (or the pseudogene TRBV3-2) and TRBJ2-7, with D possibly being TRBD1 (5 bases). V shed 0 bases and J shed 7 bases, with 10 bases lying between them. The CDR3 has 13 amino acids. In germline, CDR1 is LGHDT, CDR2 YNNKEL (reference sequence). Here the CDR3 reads CASSQERGREQYF. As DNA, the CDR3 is TGTGCCAGCAGCCAAGAAAGGGGCCGAGAGCAGTACTTC.

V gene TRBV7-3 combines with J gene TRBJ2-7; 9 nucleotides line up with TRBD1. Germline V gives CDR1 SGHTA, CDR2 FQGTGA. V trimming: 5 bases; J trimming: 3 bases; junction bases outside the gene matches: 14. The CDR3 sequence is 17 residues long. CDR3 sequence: CASSARDRVPIYYEQYF. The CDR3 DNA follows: TGTGCCAGCAGCGCCCGGGACAGGGTCCCCATTTACTACGAGCAGTACTTC.

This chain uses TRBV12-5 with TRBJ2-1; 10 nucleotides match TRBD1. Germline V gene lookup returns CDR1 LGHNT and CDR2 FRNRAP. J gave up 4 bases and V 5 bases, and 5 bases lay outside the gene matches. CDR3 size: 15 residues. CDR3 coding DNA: TGTGCTAGTGGTCCTGGGACAGGGGAGTACAATGAGCAGTTCTTC. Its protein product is CASGPGTGEYNEQFF.